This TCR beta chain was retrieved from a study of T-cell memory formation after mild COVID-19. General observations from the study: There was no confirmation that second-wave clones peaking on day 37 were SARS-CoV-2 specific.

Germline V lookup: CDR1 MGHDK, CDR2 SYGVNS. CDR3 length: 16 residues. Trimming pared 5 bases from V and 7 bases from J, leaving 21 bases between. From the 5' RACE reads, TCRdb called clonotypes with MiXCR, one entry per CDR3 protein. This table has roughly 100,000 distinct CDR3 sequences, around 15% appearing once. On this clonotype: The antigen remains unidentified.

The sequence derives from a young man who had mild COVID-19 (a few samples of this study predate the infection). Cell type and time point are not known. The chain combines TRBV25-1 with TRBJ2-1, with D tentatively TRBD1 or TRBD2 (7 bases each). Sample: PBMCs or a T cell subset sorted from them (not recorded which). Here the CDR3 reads CASSPRTGGTTNEQFF. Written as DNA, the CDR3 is TGTGCCAGCAGTCCCAGGACAGGTGGGACTACTAATGAGCAGTTCTTC. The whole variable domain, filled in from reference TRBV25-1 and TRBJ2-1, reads EADIYQTPRYLVIGTGKKITLECSQTMGHDKMYWYQQDPGMELHLIHYSYGVNSTEKGDLSSESTVSRIRTEHFPLTLESARPSHTSQYLCASSPRTGGTTNEQFFGPGTRLTVL.